The clone carrying this T cell receptor beta chain showed up just a few times. This sample stems from a study of T cells of healthy individuals. Losses at the gene ends were 0 bases for V and 6 bases for J; bases not matched to a gene: 14. The germline gives CDR1 SNHLY, CDR2 FYNNEI. CDR3 size: 17 residues. In TCRdb, the 5' RACE reads were re-called with MiXCR into one record per CDR3 protein. The sample contains 60,000 to 80,000 distinct CDR3 sequences, about a sixth of which appear only once. The chain carries TRBV2 and TRBJ2-7; 7 bases align to TRBD1. The clonotype originates from a human donor in good health. The CDR3 DNA reads as TGTGCCAGCAGTGAAGCCCGTCTCGGGCAGGGGGTCCGCGAGCAGTACTTC. This translates into CASSEARLGQGVREQYF.